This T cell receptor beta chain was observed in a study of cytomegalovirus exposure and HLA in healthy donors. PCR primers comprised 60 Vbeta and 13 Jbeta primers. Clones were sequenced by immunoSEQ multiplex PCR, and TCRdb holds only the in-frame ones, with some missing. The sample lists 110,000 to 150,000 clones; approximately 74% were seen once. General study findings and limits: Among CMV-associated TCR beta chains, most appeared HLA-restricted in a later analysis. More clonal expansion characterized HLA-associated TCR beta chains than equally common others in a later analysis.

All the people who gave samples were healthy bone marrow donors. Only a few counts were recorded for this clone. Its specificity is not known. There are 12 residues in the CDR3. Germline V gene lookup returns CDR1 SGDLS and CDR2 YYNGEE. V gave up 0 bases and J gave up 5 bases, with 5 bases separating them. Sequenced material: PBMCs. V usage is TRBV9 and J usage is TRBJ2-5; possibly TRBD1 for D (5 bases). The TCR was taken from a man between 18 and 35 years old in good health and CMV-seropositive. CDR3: CASSVGGETQYF. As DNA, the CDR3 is TGTGCCAGCAGCGTAGGGGGCGAGACCCAGTACTTC. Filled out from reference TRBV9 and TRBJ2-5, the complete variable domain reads DSGVTQTPKHLITATGQRVTLRCSPRSGDLSVYWYQQSLDQGLQFLIQYYNGEERAKGNILERFSAQQFPDLHSELNLSSLELGDSALYFCASSVGGETQYFGPGTRLLVL.